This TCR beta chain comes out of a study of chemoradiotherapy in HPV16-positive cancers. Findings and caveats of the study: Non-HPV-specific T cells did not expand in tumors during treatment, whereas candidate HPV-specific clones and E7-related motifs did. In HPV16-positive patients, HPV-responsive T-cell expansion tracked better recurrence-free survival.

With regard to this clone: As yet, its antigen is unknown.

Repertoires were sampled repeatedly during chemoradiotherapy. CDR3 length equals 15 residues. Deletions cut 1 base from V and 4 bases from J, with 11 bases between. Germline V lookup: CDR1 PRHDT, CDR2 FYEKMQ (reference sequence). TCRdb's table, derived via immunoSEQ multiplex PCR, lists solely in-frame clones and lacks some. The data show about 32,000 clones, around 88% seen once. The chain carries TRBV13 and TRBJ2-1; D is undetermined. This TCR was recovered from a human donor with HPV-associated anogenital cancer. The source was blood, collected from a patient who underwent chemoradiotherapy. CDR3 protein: CASSLVRSRYNEQFF. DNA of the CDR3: TGTGCCAGCAGCTTAGTTCGGTCGCGTTACAATGAGCAGTTCTTC.